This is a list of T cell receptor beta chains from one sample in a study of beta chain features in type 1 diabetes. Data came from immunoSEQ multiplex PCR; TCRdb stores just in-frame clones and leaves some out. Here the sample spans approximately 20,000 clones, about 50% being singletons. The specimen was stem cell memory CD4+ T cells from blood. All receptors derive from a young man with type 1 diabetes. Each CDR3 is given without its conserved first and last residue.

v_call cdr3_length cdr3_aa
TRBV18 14 ASSPRGDPKNTEAF
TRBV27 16 ASSLSGSQAGWIYEQY
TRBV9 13 ASSVGARGANVLT
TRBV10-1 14 ASSPLTSGRGNEQF
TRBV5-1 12 ASGTGAGANVLT
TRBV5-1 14 ASSLEAQSNNQPQH
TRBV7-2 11 ASRTDNNYGYT
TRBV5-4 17 ASTSPNSPQGTYTGELF
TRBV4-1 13 ASSPGGGRTYEQY
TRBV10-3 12 AIKRGGRADTQY
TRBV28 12 ASSRGASTDTQY
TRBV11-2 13 ASSSAGTGFGEQY
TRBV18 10 ASSPPAQTQY
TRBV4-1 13 ASRPWGQGSDGYT
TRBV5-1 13 ASSFRGGASDTQY
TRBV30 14 AWKALSGPFSYEQY
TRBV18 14 ASSQGDRVGLNIQY
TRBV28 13 ASSPNYPSFSGQY
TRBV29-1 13 SVEDLRFMSYEQY
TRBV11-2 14 ASSLASGTSSFEQY